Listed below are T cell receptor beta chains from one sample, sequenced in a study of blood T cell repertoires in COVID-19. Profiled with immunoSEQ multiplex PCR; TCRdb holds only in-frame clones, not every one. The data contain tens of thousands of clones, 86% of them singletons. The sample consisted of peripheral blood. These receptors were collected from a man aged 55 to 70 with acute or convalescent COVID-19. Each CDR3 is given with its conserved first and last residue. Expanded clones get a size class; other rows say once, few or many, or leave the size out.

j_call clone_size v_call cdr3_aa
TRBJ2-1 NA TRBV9 CASSARTSGSHNEQFF
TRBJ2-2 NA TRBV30 CAWSRDTATGELFF
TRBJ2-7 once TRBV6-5 CASSTTGYEQYF
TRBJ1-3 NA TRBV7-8 CASSLATTTGFGNTIYF
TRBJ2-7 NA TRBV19 CASSIGTGGYEQYF
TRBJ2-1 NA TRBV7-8 CASSLRESSYNEQFF
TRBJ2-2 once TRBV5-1 CASTPRGGLAGELFF
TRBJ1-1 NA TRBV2 CASSEDRRNTEAFF
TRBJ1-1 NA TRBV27 CASSPGGVLNTEAFF
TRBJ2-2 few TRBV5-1 CASSFGQGETGELFF
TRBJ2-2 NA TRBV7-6 CASSLVKGASGDNTGELFF
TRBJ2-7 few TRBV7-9 CASSPDGGGYEQYF
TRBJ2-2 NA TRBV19 CASSNPIRAGELFF
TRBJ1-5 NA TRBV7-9 CASSLQGEDQPQHF
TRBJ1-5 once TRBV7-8 CASSLLPGTNQPQHF
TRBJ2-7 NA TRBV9 CASSVAYNYEQYF
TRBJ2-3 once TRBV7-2 CASSFGPQRGGMTDTQYF
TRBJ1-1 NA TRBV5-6 CASSSQGGGTEAFF
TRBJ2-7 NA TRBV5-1 CASRHTGNEQYF
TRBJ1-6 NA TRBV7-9 CASSQLGTGDSSPLHF
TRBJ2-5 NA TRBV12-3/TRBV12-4 CASSFRVETQYF
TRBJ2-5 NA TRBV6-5 CASRGPGQGLETQYF
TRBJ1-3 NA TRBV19 CATSGVKVSSGNTIYF
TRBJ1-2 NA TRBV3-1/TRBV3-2 CASSRSTGNVYGYTF
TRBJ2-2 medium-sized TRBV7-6 CASSPASGIDTGELFF
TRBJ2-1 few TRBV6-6 CASSRGTSGSSYNEQFF
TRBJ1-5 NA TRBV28 CASSPPQGNQPQHF
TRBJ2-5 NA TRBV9 CASSVVPSGSKETQYF
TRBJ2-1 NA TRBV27 CASSYGGGSYNEQFF
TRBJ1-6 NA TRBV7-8 CASRPPRRVDYNSPLHF
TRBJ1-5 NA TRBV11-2 CASSSGTGVGQPQHF
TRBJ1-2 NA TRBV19 CASRMDTTAYGYTF
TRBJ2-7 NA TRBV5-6 CASTQRGRSYEQYF
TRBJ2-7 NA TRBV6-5 CASSRDRHYEQYF
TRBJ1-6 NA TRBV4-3 CASSQDRGENSPLHF
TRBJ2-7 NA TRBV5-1 CASSIGHGGEQYF
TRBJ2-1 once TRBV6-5 CASRGRPAGDEQFF
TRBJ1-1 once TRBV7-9 CASSLGLQGNTEAFF
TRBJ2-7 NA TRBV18 CASSAGTGGEQYF
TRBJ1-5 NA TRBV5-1 CASSFGTGNDQPQHF
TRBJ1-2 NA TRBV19 CASSIRTQGNYGYTF
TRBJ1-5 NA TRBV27 CASSLYFPGQGASQPQHF
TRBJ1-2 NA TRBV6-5 CASRGQPLYGYTF
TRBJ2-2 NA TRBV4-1 CASSQGRTVGTGELFF
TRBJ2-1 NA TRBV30 CAWARRGDEQFF
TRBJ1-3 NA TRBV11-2 CASCRGYSGNTIYF
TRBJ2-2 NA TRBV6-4 CASRETGNTGELFF
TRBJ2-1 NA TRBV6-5 CASSPTSGGGNEQFF
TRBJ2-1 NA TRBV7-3 CASSLAGSGYNEQFF
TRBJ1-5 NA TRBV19 CASSLGPQPQHF
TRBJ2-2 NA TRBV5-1 CASSLARGNTGELFF
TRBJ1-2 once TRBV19 CASSRGQGFGYTF
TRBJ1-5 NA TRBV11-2 CASSLAGAGQPQHF
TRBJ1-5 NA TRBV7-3 CASSLDRVQPQHF
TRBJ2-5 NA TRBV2 CASRLIQYQETQYF
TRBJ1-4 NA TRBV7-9 CASRSGGSSTNEKLFF
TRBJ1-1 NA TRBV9 CASSVLWVDSRNTEAFF
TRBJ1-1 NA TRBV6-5 CASTKKGQLSVSAFF
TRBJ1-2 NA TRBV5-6 CASSLGARSWVGYTF
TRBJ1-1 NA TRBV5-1 CASSPGGGLDTEAFF